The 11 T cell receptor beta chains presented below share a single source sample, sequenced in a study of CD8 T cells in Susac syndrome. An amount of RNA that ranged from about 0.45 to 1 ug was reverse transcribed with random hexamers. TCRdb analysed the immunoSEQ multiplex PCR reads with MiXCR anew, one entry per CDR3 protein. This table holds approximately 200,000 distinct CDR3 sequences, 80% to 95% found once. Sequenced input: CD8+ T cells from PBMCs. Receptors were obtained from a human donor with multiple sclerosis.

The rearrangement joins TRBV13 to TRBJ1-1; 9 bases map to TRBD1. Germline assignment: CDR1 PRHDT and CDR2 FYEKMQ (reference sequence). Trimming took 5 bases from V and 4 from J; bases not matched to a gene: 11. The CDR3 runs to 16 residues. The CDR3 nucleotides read TGTGCCAGCAGCCCCCCTTATACAGGGGGCGGCACTGAAGCTTTCTTT. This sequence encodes CASSPPYTGGGTEAFF.

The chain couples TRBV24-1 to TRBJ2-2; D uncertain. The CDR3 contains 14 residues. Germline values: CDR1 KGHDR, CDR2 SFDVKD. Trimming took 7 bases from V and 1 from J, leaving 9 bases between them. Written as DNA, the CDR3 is TGTGCCACCAGCTCAGAGCTGAACACCGGGGAGCTGTTTTTT. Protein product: CATSSELNTGELFF.

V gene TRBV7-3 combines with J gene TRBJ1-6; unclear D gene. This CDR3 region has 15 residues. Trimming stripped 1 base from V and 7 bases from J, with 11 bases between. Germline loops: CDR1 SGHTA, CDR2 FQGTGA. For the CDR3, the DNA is TGTGCCAGCAGCTTAATGATGGCAGGAAATTCACCCCTCCACTTT. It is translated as CASSLMMAGNSPLHF.

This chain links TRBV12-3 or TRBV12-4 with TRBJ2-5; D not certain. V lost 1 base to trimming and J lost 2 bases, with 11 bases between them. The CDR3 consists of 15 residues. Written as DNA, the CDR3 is TGTGCCAGCAGTTTAGGGTTTAAGGAGCAAGAGACCCAGTACTTC. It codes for CASSLGFKEQETQYF.

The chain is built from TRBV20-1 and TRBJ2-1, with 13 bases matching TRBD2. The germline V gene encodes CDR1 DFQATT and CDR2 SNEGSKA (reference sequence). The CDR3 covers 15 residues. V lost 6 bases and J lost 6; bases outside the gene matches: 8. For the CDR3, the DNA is TGCAGTGCAGACCAGGGACTAGCGGGGCCCAATGAGCAGTTCTTC. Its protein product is CSADQGLAGPNEQFF.

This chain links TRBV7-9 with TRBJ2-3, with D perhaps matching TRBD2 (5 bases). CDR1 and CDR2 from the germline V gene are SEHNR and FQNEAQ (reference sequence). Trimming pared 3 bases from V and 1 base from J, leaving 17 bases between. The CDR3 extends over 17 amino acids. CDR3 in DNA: TGTGCCAGCAGCTTTCCGACCACCACGGAGGGCACAGATACGCAGTATTTT. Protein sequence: CASSFPTTTEGTDTQYF.

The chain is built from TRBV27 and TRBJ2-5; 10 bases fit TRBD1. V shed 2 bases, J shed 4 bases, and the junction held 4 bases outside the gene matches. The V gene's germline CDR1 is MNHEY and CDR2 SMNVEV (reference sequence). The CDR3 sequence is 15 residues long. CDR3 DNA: TGTGCCAGCAGTTTAGACAGGGGGCCGGGAGAGACCCAGTACTTC. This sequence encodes CASSLDRGPGETQYF.

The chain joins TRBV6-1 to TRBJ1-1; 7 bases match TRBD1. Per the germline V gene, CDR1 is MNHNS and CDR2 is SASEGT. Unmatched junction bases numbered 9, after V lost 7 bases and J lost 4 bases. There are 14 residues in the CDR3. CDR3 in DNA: TGTGCCAGCACTCAGGGGGATTGGGGCACTGAAGCTTTCTTT. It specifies CASTQGDWGTEAFF.

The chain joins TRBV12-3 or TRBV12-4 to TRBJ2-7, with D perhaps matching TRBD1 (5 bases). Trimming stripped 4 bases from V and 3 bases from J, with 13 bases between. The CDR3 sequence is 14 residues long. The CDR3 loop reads CASSWGGDFYEQYF. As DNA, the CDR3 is TGTGCCAGCAGTTGGGGCGGAGATTTCTACGAGCAGTACTTC.

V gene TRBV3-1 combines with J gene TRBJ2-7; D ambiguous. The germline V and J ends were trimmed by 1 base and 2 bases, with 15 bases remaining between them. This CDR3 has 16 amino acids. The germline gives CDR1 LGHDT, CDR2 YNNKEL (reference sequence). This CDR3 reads CASSQGFGRLAYEQYF. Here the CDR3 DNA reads TGTGCCAGCAGCCAAGGTTTTGGACGCTTAGCCTACGAGCAGTACTTC.

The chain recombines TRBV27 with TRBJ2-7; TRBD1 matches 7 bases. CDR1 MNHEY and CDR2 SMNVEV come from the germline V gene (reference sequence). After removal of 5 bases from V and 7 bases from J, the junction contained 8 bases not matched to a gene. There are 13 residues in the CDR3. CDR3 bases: TGTGCCAGCAGTCGGCCCGGACAGGCGGAGCAGTACTTC. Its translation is CASSRPGQAEQYF.